The present T cell receptor beta chain was sequenced within a study of a mutant IDH1 vaccine in newly diagnosed glioma. Across the whole study: Mean patient age was about 40 years; roughly 62% were male and about 38% female. Every participant had undergone radiotherapy, temozolomide, or both before, and most underwent both.

In regard to this clone: Its antigen is not known.

Sequenced by immunoSEQ multiplex PCR; TCRdb stores in-frame clones only, minus some. The sample gives about 66,000 clones, just over 85% of which show up once; 2.9% is in the top ten. General study points: With respect to changes in top peripheral T cell clonotypes, pseudoprogression seemed unrelated.

CDR1 is GTSNPN, CDR2 SVGIG, per germline (reference sequence). Trimming took off 2 bases at V and 5 bases at J, with 13 bases between the two ends. This CDR3 contains 13 residues. Time point defined: baseline, week 1 (first vaccination visit). The treatment here: pre-vaccination baseline after standard-of-care therapy. The rearrangement links TRBV30 to TRBJ2-7; D gene unclear. The source is a man younger than 45 with glioma. The sequences come from PBMCs, collected from a glioma patient treated with radiotherapy, temozolomide or both. CDR3 nucleotide sequence: TGTGCCTGGAGTAAGCGCCCTCCGGACGAGCAGTACTTC. Its translation: CAWSKRPPDEQYF.